The TCR beta chain described here comes from a study of blood T cell repertoires in COVID-19. Study summary: Material from acute and convalescent COVID-19 was sourced from the United States, Italy and Spain. Sample material is recorded as cDNA or gDNA derived from T cells, B-cell-depleted T cells, or PBMCs.

Authors' analysis steps: Scientists estimated how many nucleated cells there were by amplifying reference gene primers. Profiled with immunoSEQ multiplex PCR; TCRdb holds only in-frame clones, not every one. V and J calls and clone size are those listed in that table; D and trimming were worked out from the DNA. Among under 150,000 clones listed, about 83% were seen once. Germline CDR1 LGHDT, CDR2 YNNKEL (reference sequence). V lost 4 bases and J lost 8, with 9 bases in between. The CDR3 contains 12 residues. This clone was seen a single time. The sequenced sample consisted of peripheral blood. The TCR was taken from a human donor in a cohort sampled during active COVID-19. The chain combines TRBV3-1 (or the pseudogene TRBV3-2) with TRBJ1-3; D is unclear. CDR3 DNA: TGTGCCAGCAGCCTTCTTTTAGACACCATATATTTT. It codes for CASSLLLDTIYF.